The next 32 T cell receptor beta chains were all read from a single sample in a study of cytomegalovirus exposure and HLA in healthy donors. PCR employed 60 Vbeta and 13 Jbeta primers. This table comes from immunoSEQ multiplex PCR, and its TCRdb copy is limited to in-frame clones, with some not included. Altogether fewer than 200,000 clones are present, roughly 70% being singletons, with the ten largest covering about 2.7%. Sequencing input: PBMCs. These receptors were obtained from a woman in her forties or fifties in good health and CMV-seropositive.

The V call is TRBV18, the J call TRBJ1-1; 7 bases agree with TRBD1. The CDR3 contains 15 residues. The J segment lost 7 bases and the V segment lost 5 bases, leaving 13 bases of the junction unmatched. CDR1 and CDR2 from the germline V gene are KGHSH and LQKENI. This CDR3 reads CASSAAGGREGEAFF. The CDR3 DNA follows: TGTGCCAGCTCAGCCGCAGGGGGGCGCGAGGGTGAAGCTTTCTTT.

V is TRBV5-4 and J is TRBJ1-5; 7 bases are shared with TRBD1. The ends lost 4 bases at V and 6 bases at J; junction bases unmatched: 4. Germline V CDR1 and CDR2: SGHNT, YYREEE (reference sequence). CDR3 length: 13 residues. Written as DNA, the CDR3 is TGTGCCAGCAGCCGACAGGGAGGTCAGCCCCAGCATTTT. Translating it yields CASSRQGGQPQHF.

The V call is TRBV2, the J call TRBJ2-7; no clear D. Germline CDR1 is SNHLY and CDR2 is FYNNEI. CDR3 size: 11 residues. The V gene lost 2 bases and the J gene lost 7 bases, with 6 bases spanning the gap. The CDR3 coding sequence is TGTGCCAGCAGTGAATACGAGGAGCAGTACTTC. The encoded protein is CASSEYEEQYF.

This clone was seen ten or more times. The chain carries TRBV27 and TRBJ2-3; 7 bases agree with TRBD1. The germline V gene encodes CDR1 MNHEY and CDR2 SMNVEV (reference sequence). V lost 3 bases and J lost 6; bases outside the gene matches: 6. This CDR3 is built from 14 residues. CDR3 in amino acids: CASSFFRGLDTQYF. CDR3 in DNA: TGTGCCAGCAGTTTCTTCAGGGGGTTGGATACGCAGTATTTT.

V gene TRBV5-1 combines with J gene TRBJ2-1; weak D call: TRBD2 (6 bases). The CDR3 totals 14 residues. The V and J ends lost 4 bases and 9 bases respectively, with 17 bases between them. Germline V gene data show CDR1 as SGHRS and CDR2 as YFSETQ. The CDR3 loop is CASSLEGGGREQFF. CDR3 in DNA: TGCGCCAGCAGCCTTGAGGGAGGAGGGCGTGAGCAGTTCTTC.

The chain links TRBV6-6 to TRBJ2-1; 7 bases match TRBD1. V shed 0 bases, J shed 4 bases, and the junction held 6 bases outside the gene matches. Germline values: CDR1 MNHNY, CDR2 SVGAGI (reference sequence). CDR3 length: 16 residues. The CDR3 loop reads CASSYSTDRTYNEQFF. The DNA for the CDR3 is TGTGCCAGCAGTTACTCGACGGACAGGACGTACAATGAGCAGTTCTTC.

This clone came up a few times. V usage is TRBV2 and J usage is TRBJ2-1; the D gene is possibly TRBD1 (6 bases). Trimming left V 6 bases short and J 5 bases short, with 11 bases between. Germline assignment: CDR1 SNHLY and CDR2 FYNNEI. The CDR3 runs 13 residues. The CDR3 loop reads CASRRDINNEQFF. Here the CDR3 DNA reads TGTGCCAGCAGACGGGACATAAACAATGAGCAGTTCTTC.

This clone came up many times. V gene TRBV5-4 combines with J gene TRBJ2-5, with D possibly TRBD2 on 6 matching bases. Trimming took 0 bases from V and 5 from J, leaving 14 bases between them. Germline-derived CDR1 and CDR2 are SGHNT and YYREEE (reference sequence). The CDR3 extends over 15 amino acids. The CDR3 is CASSLELGGSETQYF. DNA for the CDR3: TGTGCCAGCAGCTTGGAGTTGGGGGGTTCGGAGACCCAGTACTTC.

Here the CDR3 DNA reads TGTGCCAGCAGGGGACAGCAAAATTCACCCCTCCACTTT. It is translated as CASRGQQNSPLHF. The rearrangement uses TRBV6-1 and TRBJ1-6; 7 bases are shared with TRBD1. Germline V gene data show CDR1 as MNHNS and CDR2 as SASEGT. Unmatched junction bases numbered 3, after V lost 6 bases and J lost 7 bases. The length of the CDR3 is 13 residues.

This clone occurred once. This chain's CDR3 is CASRETRDRVHNEQFF. For the CDR3, the DNA is TGTGCCAGCAGAGAAACCCGGGACAGGGTACACAATGAGCAGTTCTTC. The chain links TRBV6-1 to TRBJ2-1, with 9 bases that match TRBD1. The V segment lost 6 bases and the J segment 5 bases; nucleotides outside the gene matches: 11. Germline V gene sequence: CDR1 MNHNS, CDR2 SASEGT. The CDR3 runs 16 residues.

A word on this clone: This CDR3 is also generated by other DNA sequences in the sample. The chain is built from TRBV7-8 and TRBJ1-5; D is uncertain. CDR3 length: 13 residues. Germline CDR1 SGHVS, CDR2 FQNEAQ. Trimming cost V 2 bases and J 4 bases, with 6 bases left between them. The CDR3 region has the DNA TGTGCCAGCAGCTTAAGCGGGAATCAGCCCCAGCATTTT. This sequence encodes CASSLSGNQPQHF.

The chain employs TRBV7-9 and TRBJ1-1, with D possibly matching TRBD1 (5 bases). This CDR3 region has 14 residues. Germline assignment: CDR1 SEHNR and CDR2 FQNEAQ (reference sequence). Trimming took off 6 bases at V and 6 bases at J, with 17 bases between the two ends. The CDR3 bases are TGTGCCAGCAGTCTCAGGGAAGGGGCCTCTGAAGCTTTCTTT. This sequence encodes CASSLREGASEAFF.

The J gene is TRBJ2-3, the V gene TRBV6-6, with D perhaps matching TRBD2 (6 bases). This CDR3 is built from 16 residues. CDR1 is MNHNY and CDR2 is SVGAGI in the germline V gene (reference sequence). V was cut by 6 bases and J by 2 bases, with 18 bases left in between. Here the CDR3 reads CASRVPRAGNTDTQYF. In nucleotides, the CDR3 is TGTGCCAGCAGGGTTCCGAGGGCGGGGAACACAGATACGCAGTATTTT.

The CDR3 nucleotides are TGTGCCAGCAGTGAAGGAGGCTTCCCGTCCGAAGCTTTCTTT. It translates to CASSEGGFPSEAFF. V usage is TRBV6-1 and J usage is TRBJ1-1, with D hard to call. V gave up 1 base and J gave up 8 bases, with 14 bases separating them. Germline V lookup: CDR1 MNHNS, CDR2 SASEGT. The CDR3 covers 14 residues.

The sample holds one count of this clone. The chain couples TRBV5-1 to TRBJ2-7; 10 bases are shared with TRBD1. The V gene's germline CDR1 is SGHRS and CDR2 YFSETQ. The CDR3 runs to 15 residues. V was pared by 5 bases and J by 0 bases, with 5 bases of the junction left unmatched. CDR3 nucleotides: TGCGCCAGCAGGGGACAGGGGCCCAGCTCCTACGAGCAGTACTTC. It is translated as CASRGQGPSSYEQYF.

This rearrangement joins TRBV6-1 to TRBJ2-2; TRBD1 matches at 10 bases. The CDR3 is 15 residues long. The V gene end was trimmed by 10 bases and the J gene end by 4 bases; junction bases not matched to a gene: 9. The germline CDR1 and CDR2 sequences are MNHNS and SASEGT. The CDR3 DNA follows: TGTGCCATCCTAAGGGGACAGGGGCCCACCGGGGAGCTGTTTTTT. Protein: CAILRGQGPTGELFF.

The chain couples TRBV2 to TRBJ2-1, with D unresolved. The CDR3 runs to 13 residues. In germline, CDR1 is SNHLY, CDR2 FYNNEI. Trimming cost V 3 bases and J 4 bases, with 7 bases left between them. The CDR3 coding sequence is TGTGCCAGCAGTGATGACTTGTACAATGAGCAGTTCTTC. Translating it yields CASSDDLYNEQFF.

This sequence joins TRBV28 and TRBJ2-3; 7 nucleotides line up with TRBD2. Trimming at V came to 5 bases and at J to 11 bases, leaving 7 bases not matched to a gene. From germline, CDR1 is MDHEN and CDR2 SYDVKM. This CDR3 has 12 amino acids. CDR3: CASSGLVLQQYF. The CDR3, as DNA: TGTGCCAGCAGTGGACTAGTCCTTCAGCAGTATTTT.

The rearrangement uses TRBV6-5 and TRBJ2-3, with TRBD2 identical over 8 bases. The CDR3 spans 14 residues. J was trimmed by 2 bases and V by 7 bases; bases with no gene match: 5. Germline CDR1 and CDR2: MNHEY and SVGAGI. CDR3: CASKAGGPTDTQYF. CDR3 coding DNA: TGTGCCAGCAAGGCGGGGGGCCCCACAGATACGCAGTATTTT.

This chain connects TRBV2 to TRBJ2-5; 7 bases agree with TRBD2. The CDR3 has 17 residues. V trimming: 3 bases; J trimming: 3 bases; junction bases outside the gene matches: 13. In germline, CDR1 is SNHLY, CDR2 FYNNEI. CDR3 nucleotide sequence: TGTGCCAGCAGTGATAACCCCGGACTAGAAACTAAAGAGACCCAGTACTTC. Protein sequence: CASSDNPGLETKETQYF.

The rearrangement joins TRBV10-2 to TRBJ1-6; D remains ambiguous. V lost 6 bases, J lost 8 bases, and 14 bases lay in between. Germline loops: CDR1 WSHSY, CDR2 SAAADI. The CDR3 is 14 amino acids. The CDR3 loop reads CASRHTTTDSPLHF. The CDR3, as DNA: TGCGCCAGCAGACACACTACAACGGATTCACCCCTCCACTTT.

This clone was detected a few times. The CDR3 sequence: CAWSGSTSGRVTDTQYF. The CDR3 DNA is TGTGCCTGGAGTGGGTCGACTAGCGGGAGGGTCACAGATACGCAGTATTTT. This chain connects TRBV30 to TRBJ2-3; 14 bases fit TRBD2. V lost 1 base, J lost 2 bases, and 5 bases stayed unmatched. There are 17 residues in the CDR3. CDR1 is GTSNPN and CDR2 is SVGIG in the germline V gene (reference sequence).

The chain recombines TRBV29-1 with TRBJ2-3; D is possibly TRBD1 (6 bases). Germline V gene lookup returns CDR1 SQVTM and CDR2 ANQGSEA. The CDR3 spans 15 residues. V was shortened by 0 bases and J by 3 bases, with 13 bases between the two germline ends. CDR3 sequence reads: CSVEDSQGKTDTQYF. For the CDR3, the DNA is TGCAGCGTTGAAGATTCACAGGGAAAGACAGATACGCAGTATTTT.

There are a few counts of this clone. The chain links TRBV4-1 to TRBJ1-2; D call uncertain. This CDR3 is 14 amino acids long. V was cut by 0 bases and J by 4 bases, with 9 bases left in between. Germline V CDR1 and CDR2: MGHRA, YSYEKL. The CDR3 DNA sequence: TGCGCCAGCAGCCAAGAACGCAGGCCCTATGGCTACACCTTC. Translating it yields CASSQERRPYGYTF.

This chain links TRBV11-2 with TRBJ1-1; no clear D. Germline CDR1 and CDR2: SGHAT and FQNNGV. The CDR3 length is 11 residues. The germline V and J ends were trimmed by 3 bases and 5 bases, with 4 bases remaining between them. CDR3 bases: TGTGCCAGCAGCTTCCGGACTGAAGCTTTCTTT. Protein: CASSFRTEAFF.

V and J are TRBV6-6 and TRBJ1-2, with 7 bases matching TRBD1. Germline-derived CDR1 and CDR2 are MNHNY and SVGAGI (reference sequence). V lost 3 bases and J lost 5; bases outside the gene matches: 9. The CDR3 length is 15 residues. For the CDR3, the DNA is TGTGCCAGCAGTTATAAGTACCGGGACAGTTATGGCTACACCTTC. Residues: CASSYKYRDSYGYTF.

The rearrangement links TRBV7-9 to TRBJ2-5, with D possibly matching TRBD1 (5 bases). Germline CDR1 and CDR2: SEHNR and FQNEAQ (reference sequence). The CDR3 is 15 amino acids. V was shortened by 0 bases and J by 2 bases, with 10 bases between the two germline ends. CDR3 amino acids: CASSLAQGRQETQYF. The CDR3 DNA reads as TGTGCCAGCAGCTTAGCGCAGGGCAGACAAGAGACCCAGTACTTC.

The chain couples TRBV19 to TRBJ1-5, with D perhaps TRBD1 (5 bases). Trimming shortened V by 6 bases and J by 4 bases, and 13 bases separated the two germline ends. The CDR3 extends over 14 amino acids. The germline V gene encodes CDR1 LNHDA and CDR2 SQIVND (reference sequence). The CDR3 region has the DNA TGTGCCAGTAGAGGAATCAGGGAAAATCAGCCCCAGCATTTT. Translated: CASRGIRENQPQHF.

The V and J genes are TRBV5-1 and TRBJ2-7; D may be TRBD1 (5 bases). The CDR3 has 11 amino acids. The germline CDR1 and CDR2 sequences are SGHRS and YFSETQ. The V gene lost 4 bases and the J gene lost 7 bases, with 9 bases spanning the gap. CDR3 sequence reads: CASSQGREQYF. DNA of the CDR3: TGCGCCAGCAGCCAGGGAAGGGAGCAGTACTTC.

V gene TRBV28 combines with J gene TRBJ1-1; no reliable D call. Trimming cost V 4 bases and J 1 base, with 7 bases left between them. Germline V lookup: CDR1 MDHEN, CDR2 SYDVKM. The CDR3 totals 13 residues. CDR3 protein: CASSYSKNTEAFF. For the CDR3, the DNA is TGTGCCAGCAGTTATTCAAAGAACACTGAAGCTTTCTTT.

This clone was counted only a few times. The rearrangement uses TRBV5-1 and TRBJ2-7, with D perhaps TRBD1 (5 bases). The CDR3 has 14 residues. Trimming removed 2 bases at V and 5 bases at J, with 14 bases between. The germline V gene encodes CDR1 SGHRS and CDR2 YFSETQ. The CDR3 DNA reads as TGCGCCAGCAGCTTCAGTGGACAAGGAAACGAGCAGTACTTC. It yields the protein CASSFSGQGNEQYF.

The chain joins TRBV5-1 to TRBJ1-6; perhaps TRBD1 as D (5 bases). Trimming removed 4 bases from V and 4 bases from J, with 15 bases in between. This CDR3 is built from 16 residues. Germline V lookup: CDR1 SGHRS, CDR2 YFSETQ. DNA for the CDR3: TGCGCCAGCAGCCCCCGGGGGGTGGGGTATAATTCACCCCTCCACTTT. It specifies CASSPRGVGYNSPLHF. Full variable domain (outside the CDR3, taken from reference TRBV5-1 and TRBJ1-6): KAGVTQTPRYLIKTRGQQVTLSCSPISGHRSVSWYQQTPGQGLQFLFEYFSETQRNKGNFPGRFSGRQFSNSRSEMNVSTLELGDSALYLCASSPRGVGYNSPLHFGNGTRLTVT.